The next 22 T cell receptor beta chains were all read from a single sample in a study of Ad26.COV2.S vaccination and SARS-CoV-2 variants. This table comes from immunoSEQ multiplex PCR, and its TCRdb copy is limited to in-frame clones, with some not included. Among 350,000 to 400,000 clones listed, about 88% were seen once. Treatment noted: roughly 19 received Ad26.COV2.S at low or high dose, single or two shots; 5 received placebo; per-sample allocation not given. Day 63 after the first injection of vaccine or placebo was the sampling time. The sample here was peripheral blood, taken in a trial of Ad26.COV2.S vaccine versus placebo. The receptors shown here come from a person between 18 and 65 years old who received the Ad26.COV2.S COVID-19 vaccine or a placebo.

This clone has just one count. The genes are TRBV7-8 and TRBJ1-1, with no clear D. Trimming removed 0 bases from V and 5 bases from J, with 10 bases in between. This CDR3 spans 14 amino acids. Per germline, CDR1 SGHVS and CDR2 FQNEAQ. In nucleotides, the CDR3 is TGTGCCAGCAGCTTAGCCCTGAGCCCGACTGAAGCTTTCTTT. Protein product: CASSLALSPTEAFF. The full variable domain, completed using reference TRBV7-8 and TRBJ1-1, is GAGVSQSPRYKVAKRGQDVALRCDPISGHVSLFWYQQALGQGPEFLTYFQNEAQLDKSGLPSDRFFAERPEGSVSTLKIQRTQQEDSAVYLCASSLALSPTEAFFGQGTRLTVV.

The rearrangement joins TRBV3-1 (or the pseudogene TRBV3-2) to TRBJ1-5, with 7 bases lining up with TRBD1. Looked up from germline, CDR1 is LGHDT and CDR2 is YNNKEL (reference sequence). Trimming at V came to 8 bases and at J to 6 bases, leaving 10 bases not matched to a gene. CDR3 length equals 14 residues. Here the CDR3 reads CASSNRGRSQPQHF. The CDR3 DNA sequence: TGTGCCAGCTCCAACAGGGGCAGGAGTCAGCCCCAGCATTTT.

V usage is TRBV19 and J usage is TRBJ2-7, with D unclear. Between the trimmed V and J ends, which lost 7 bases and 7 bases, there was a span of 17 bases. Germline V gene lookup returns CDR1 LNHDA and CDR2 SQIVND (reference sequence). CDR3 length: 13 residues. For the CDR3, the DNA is TGTGCCAGTATTGTCCTCTCCTGTGGAGAGCAGTACTTC. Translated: CASIVLSCGEQYF.

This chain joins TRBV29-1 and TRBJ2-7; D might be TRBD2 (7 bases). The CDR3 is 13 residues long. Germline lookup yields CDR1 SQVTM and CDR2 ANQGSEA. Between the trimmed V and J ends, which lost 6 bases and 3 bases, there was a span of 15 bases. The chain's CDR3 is CSVLGGGGYEQYF. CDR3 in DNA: TGCAGCGTCCTCGGGGGCGGGGGCTACGAGCAGTACTTC.

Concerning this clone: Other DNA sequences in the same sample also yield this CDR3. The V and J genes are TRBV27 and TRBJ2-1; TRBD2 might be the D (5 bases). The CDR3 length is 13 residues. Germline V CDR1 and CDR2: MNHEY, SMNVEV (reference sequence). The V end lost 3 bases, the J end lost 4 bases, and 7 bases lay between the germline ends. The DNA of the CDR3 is TGTGCCAGCAGTTTCCCGGGGTACAATGAGCAGTTCTTC. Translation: CASSFPGYNEQFF.

CDR3 nucleotides: TGTGCCACACATTCCGGGGCGAGTACTGAAGCTTTCTTT. This codes for CATHSGASTEAFF. The chain combines TRBV24-1 with TRBJ1-1; a possible D gene is TRBD1 (5 bases). V was cut by 10 bases and J by 5 bases, with 16 bases left in between. Looked up from germline, CDR1 is KGHDR and CDR2 is SFDVKD. The CDR3 runs 13 residues.

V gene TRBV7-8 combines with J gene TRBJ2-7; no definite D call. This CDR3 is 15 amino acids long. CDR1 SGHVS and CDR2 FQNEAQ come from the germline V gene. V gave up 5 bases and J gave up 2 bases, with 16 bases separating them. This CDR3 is CASSEAGRYPYEQYF. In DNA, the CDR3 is TGTGCCAGCAGCGAGGCAGGAAGATACCCCTACGAGCAGTACTTC.

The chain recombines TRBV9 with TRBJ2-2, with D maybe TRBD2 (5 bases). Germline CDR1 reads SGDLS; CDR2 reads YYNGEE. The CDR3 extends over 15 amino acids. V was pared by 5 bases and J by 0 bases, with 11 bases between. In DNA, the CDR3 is TGTGCCAGCAGTCTCGGAGGAACGAACACCGGGGAGCTGTTTTTT. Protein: CASSLGGTNTGELFF. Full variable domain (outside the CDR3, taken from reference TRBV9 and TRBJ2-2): DSGVTQTPKHLITATGQRVTLRCSPRSGDLSVYWYQQSLDQGLQFLIQYYNGEERAKGNILERFSAQQFPDLHSELNLSSLELGDSALYFCASSLGGTNTGELFFGEGSRLTVL.

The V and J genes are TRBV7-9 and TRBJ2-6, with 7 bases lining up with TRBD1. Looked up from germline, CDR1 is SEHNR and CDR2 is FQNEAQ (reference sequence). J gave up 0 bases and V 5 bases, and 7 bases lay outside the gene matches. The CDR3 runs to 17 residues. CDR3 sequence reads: CASSPLTGSSGANVLTF. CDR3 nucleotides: TGTGCCAGCAGCCCCTTGACAGGGAGCTCTGGGGCCAACGTCCTGACTTTC.

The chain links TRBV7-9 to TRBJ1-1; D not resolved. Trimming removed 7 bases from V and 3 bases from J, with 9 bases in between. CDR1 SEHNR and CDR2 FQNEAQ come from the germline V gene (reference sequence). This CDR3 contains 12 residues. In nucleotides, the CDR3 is TGTGCCAGCAACGCCTGGGACACTGAAGCTTTCTTT. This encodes CASNAWDTEAFF. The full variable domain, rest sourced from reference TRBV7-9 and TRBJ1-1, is DTGVSQNPRHKITKRGQNVTFRCDPISEHNRLYWYRQTLGQGPEFLTYFQNEAQLEKSRLLSDRFSAERPKGSFSTLEIQRTEQGDSAMYLCASNAWDTEAFFGQGTRLTVV.

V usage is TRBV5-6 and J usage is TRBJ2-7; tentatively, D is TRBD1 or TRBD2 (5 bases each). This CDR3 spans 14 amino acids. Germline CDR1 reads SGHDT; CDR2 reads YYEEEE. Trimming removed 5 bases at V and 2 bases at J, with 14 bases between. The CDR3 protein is CASSRADKTYEQYF. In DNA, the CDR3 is TGTGCCAGCAGTCGAGCGGACAAGACCTACGAGCAGTACTTC. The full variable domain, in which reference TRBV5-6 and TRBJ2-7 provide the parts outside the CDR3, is DAGVTQSPTHLIKTRGQQVTLRCSPKSGHDTVSWYQQALGQGPQFIFQYYEEEERQRGNFPDRFSGHQFPNYSSELNVNALLLGDSALYLCASSRADKTYEQYFGPGTRLTVT.

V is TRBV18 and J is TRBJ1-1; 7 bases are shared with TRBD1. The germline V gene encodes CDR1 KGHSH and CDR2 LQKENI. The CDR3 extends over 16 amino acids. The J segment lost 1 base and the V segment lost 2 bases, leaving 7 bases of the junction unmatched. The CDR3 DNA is TGTGCCAGCTCACCAACTATGGACAGGAGGAACACTGAAGCTTTCTTT. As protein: CASSPTMDRRNTEAFF. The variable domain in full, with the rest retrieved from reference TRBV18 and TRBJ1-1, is NAGVMQNPRHLVRRRGQEARLRCSPMKGHSHVYWYRQLPEEGLKFMVYLQKENIIDESGMPKERFSAEFPKEGPSILRIQQVVRGDSAAYFCASSPTMDRRNTEAFFGQGTRLTVV.

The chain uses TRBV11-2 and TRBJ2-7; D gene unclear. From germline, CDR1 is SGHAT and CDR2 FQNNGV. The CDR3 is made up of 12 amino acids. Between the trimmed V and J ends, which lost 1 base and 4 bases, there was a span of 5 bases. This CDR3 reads CASSLVVYEQYF. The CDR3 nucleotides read TGTGCCAGCAGCTTAGTTGTGTACGAGCAGTACTTC. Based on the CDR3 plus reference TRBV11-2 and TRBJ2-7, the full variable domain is EAGVAQSPRYKIIEKRQSVAFWCNPISGHATLYWYQQILGQGPKLLIQFQNNGVVDDSQLPKDRFSAERLKGVDSTLKIQPAKLEDSAVYLCASSLVVYEQYFGPGTRLTVT.

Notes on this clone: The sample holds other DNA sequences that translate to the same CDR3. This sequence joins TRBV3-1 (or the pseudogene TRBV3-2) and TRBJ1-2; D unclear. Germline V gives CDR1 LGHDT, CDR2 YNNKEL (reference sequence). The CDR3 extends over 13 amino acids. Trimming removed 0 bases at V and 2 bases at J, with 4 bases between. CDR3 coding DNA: TGTGCCAGCAGCCAAGATAGGAACTATGGCTACACCTTC. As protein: CASSQDRNYGYTF.

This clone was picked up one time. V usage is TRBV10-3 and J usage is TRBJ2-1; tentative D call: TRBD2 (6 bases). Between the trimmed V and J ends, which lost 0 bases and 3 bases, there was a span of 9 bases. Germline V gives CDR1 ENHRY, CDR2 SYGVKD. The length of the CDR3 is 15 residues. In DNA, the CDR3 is TGTGCCATCAGTGAGTCGGGGGGAGGCTACAATGAGCAGTTCTTC. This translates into CAISESGGGYNEQFF.

CDR3 amino acids: CARSYRTGRANYGYTF. CDR3 in DNA: TGTGCCAGAAGCTATAGGACAGGGCGGGCTAACTATGGCTACACCTTC. This chain joins TRBV5-3 and TRBJ1-2, with 8 positions matching TRBD1. TRBV5-3 is recorded as an ORF, its role being uncertain. V dropped 3 bases and J dropped 0; count of bases not matched to a gene: 7. The CDR3 contains 16 residues.

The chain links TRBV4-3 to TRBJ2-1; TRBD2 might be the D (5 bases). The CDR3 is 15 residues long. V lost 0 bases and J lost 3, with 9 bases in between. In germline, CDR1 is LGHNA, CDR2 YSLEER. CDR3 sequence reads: CASSQESAGYNEQFF. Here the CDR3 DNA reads TGCGCCAGCAGCCAAGAATCTGCGGGCTACAATGAGCAGTTCTTC.

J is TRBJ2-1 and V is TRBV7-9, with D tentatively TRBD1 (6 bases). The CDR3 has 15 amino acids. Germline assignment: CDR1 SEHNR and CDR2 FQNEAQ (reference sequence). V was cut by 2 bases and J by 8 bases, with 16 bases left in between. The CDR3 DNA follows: TGTGCCAGCAGCTTATCCGGGACACCCGGGGATGAGCAGTTCTTC. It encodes CASSLSGTPGDEQFF.

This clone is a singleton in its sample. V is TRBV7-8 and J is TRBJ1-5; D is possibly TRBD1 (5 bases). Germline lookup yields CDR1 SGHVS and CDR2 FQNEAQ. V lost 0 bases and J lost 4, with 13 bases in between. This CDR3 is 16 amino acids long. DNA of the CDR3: TGTGCCAGCAGCTTAGCCAGCCAGGGATGGAATCAGCCCCAGCATTTT. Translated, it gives CASSLASQGWNQPQHF.

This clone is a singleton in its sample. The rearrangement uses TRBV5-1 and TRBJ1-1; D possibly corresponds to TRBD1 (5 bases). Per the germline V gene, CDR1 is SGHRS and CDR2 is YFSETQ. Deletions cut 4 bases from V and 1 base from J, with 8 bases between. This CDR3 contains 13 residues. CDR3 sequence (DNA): TGCGCCAGCAGCGACGGACAGAACACTGAAGCTTTCTTT. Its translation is CASSDGQNTEAFF.

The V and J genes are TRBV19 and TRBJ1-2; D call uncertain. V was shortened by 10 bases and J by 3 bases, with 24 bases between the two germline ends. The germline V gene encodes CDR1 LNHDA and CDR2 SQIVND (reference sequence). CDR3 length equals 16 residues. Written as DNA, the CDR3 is TGTGCCACTAATCCTGGTGAGCGGGTATGGCACTATGGCTACACCTTC. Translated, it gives CATNPGERVWHYGYTF.

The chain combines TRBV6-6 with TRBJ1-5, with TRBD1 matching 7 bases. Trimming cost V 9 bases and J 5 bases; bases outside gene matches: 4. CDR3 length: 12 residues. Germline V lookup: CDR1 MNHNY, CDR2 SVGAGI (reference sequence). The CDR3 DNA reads TGTGCCAGTTCGACAGGGTATCAGCCCCAGCATTTT. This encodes CASSTGYQPQHF.